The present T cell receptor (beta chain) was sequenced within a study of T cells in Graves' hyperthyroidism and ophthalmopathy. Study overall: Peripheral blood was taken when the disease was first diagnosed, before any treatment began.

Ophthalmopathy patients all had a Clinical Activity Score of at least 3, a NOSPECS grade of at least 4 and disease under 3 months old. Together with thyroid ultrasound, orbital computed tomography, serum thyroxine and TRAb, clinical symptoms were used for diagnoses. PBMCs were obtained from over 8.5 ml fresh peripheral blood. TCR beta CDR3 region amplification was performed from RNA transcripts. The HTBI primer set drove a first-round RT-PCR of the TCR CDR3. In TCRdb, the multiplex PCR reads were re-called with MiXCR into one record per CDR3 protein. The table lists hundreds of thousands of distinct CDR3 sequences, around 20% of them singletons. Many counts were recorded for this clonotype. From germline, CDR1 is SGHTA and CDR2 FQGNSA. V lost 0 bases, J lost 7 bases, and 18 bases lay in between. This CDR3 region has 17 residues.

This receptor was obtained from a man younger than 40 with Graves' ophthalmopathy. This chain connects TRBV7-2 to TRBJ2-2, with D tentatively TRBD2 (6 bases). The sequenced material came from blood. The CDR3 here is CASSLALRRDRGGELFF. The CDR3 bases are TGTGCCAGCAGCTTAGCGCTTCGGCGGGATCGGGGCGGGGAGCTGTTTTTT. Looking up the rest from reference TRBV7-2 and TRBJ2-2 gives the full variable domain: GAGVSQSPSNKVTEKGKDVELRCDPISGHTALYWYRQSLGQGLEFLIYFQGNSAPDKSGLPSDRFSAERTGGSVSTLTIQRTQQEDSAVYLCASSLALRRDRGGELFFGEGSRLTVL.